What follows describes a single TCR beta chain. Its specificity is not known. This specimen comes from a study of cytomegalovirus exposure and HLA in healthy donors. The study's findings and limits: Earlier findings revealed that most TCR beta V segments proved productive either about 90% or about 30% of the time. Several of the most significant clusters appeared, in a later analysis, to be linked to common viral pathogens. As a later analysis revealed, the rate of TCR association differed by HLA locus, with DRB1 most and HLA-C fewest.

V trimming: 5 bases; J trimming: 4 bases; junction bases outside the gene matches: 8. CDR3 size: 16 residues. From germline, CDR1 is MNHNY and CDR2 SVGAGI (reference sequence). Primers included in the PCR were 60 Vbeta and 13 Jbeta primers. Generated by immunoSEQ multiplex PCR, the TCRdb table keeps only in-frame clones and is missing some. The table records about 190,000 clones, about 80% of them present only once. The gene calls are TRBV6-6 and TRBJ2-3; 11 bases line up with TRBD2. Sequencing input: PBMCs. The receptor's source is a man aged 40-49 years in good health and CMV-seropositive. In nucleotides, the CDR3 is TGTGCCAGCAGTGGACCGGGACTAGCGGACTCAGATACGCAGTATTTT. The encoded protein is CASSGPGLADSDTQYF.